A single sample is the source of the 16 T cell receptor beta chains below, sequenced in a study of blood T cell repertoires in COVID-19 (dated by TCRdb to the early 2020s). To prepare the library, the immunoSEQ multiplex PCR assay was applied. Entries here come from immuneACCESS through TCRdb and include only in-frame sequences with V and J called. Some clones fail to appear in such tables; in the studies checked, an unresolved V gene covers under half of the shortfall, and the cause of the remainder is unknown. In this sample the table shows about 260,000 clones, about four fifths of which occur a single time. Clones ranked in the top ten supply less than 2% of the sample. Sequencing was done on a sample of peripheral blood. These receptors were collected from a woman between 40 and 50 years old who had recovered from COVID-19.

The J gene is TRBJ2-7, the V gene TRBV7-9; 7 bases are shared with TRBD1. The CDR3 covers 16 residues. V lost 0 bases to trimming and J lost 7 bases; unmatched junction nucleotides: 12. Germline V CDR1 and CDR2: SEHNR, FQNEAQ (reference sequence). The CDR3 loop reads CASSLAGAGGLGEQYF. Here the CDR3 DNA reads TGTGCCAGCAGCTTAGCGGGGGCAGGGGGTCTTGGAGAGCAGTACTTC.

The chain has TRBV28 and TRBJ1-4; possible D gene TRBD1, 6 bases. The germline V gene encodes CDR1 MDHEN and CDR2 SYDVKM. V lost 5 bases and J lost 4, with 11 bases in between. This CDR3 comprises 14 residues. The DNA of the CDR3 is TGTGCCAGCAGTCATTACAGGGATAATGAAAAACTGTTTTTT. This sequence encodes CASSHYRDNEKLFF.

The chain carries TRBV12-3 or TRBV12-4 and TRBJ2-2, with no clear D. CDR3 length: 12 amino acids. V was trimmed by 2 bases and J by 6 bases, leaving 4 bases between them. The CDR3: CASSLSAGELFF. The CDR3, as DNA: TGTGCCAGCAGTTTATCAGCCGGGGAGCTGTTTTTT.

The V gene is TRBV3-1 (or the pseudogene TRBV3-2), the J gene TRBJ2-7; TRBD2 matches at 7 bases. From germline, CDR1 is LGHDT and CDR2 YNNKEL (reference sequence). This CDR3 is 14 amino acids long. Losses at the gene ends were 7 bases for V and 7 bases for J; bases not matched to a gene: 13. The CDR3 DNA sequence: TGTGCCAGCACATCAACGGGGGGTTCGGGGGAGCAGTACTTC. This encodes CASTSTGGSGEQYF.

The CDR3 nucleotides are TGTGCCAGCAGTTACTCGAGAGCGGCGGAGGAAAAACTGTTTTTT. This sequence encodes CASSYSRAAEEKLFF. The gene calls are TRBV6-5 and TRBJ1-4; D unclear. V was trimmed by 0 bases and J by 8 bases, leaving 13 bases between them. The CDR3 is 15 amino acids. Germline CDR1 reads MNHEY; CDR2 reads SVGAGI.

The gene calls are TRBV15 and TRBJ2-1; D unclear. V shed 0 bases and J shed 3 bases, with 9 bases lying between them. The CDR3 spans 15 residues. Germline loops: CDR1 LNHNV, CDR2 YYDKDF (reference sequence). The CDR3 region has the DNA TGTGCCACCAGCAGAGACCTGGGCGTCTACAATGAGCAGTTCTTC. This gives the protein CATSRDLGVYNEQFF.

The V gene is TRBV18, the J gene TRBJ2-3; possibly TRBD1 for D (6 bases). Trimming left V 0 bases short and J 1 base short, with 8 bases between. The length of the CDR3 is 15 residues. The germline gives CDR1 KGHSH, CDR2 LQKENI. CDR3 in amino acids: CASSPPEGGTDTQYF. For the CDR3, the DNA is TGTGCCAGCTCACCACCTGAGGGGGGCACAGATACGCAGTATTTT.

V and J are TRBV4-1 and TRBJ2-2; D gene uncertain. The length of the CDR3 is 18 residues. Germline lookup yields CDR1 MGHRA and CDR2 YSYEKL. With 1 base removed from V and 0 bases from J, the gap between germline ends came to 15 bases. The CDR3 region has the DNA TGCGCCAGCAGCCAAGGGTACATCATTTTAACGAACACCGGGGAGCTGTTTTTT. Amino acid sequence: CASSQGYIILTNTGELFF.

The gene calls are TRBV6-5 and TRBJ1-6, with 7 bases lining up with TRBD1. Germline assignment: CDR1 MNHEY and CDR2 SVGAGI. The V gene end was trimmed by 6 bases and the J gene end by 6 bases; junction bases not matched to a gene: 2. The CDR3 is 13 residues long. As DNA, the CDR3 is TGTGCCAGCAGCTGGGACAGTAATTCACCCCTCCACTTT. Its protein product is CASSWDSNSPLHF.

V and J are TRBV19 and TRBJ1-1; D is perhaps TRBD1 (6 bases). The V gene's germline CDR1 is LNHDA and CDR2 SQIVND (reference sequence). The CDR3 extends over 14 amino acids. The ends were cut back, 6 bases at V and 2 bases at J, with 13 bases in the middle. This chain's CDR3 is CASRKQGGNTEAFF. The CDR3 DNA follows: TGTGCCAGTAGGAAACAGGGTGGTAACACTGAAGCTTTCTTT.

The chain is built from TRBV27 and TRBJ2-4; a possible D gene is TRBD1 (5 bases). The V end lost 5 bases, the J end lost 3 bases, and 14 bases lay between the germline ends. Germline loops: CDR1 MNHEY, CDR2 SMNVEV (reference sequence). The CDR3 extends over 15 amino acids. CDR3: CASSPTVTRKNIQYF. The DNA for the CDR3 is TGTGCCAGCAGTCCGACAGTCACTCGCAAAAACATTCAGTACTTC.

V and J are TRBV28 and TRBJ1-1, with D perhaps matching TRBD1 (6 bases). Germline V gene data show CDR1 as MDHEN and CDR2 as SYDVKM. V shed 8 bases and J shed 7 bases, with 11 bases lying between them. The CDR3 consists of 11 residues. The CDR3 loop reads CASLRTDEAFF. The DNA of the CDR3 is TGTGCCAGCCTTCGGACAGATGAAGCTTTCTTT.

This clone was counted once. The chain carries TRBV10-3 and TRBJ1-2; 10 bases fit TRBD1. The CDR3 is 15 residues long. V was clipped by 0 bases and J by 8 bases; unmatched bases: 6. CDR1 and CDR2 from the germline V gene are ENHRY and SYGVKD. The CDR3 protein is CAISESGQGVRGYTF. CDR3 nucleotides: TGTGCCATCAGTGAGTCCGGACAGGGGGTACGCGGCTACACCTTC.

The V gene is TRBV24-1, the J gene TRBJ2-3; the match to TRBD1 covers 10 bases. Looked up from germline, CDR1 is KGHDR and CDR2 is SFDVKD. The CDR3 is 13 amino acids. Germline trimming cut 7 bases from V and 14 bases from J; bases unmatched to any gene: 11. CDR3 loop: CATRVLDRGAPYF. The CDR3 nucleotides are TGTGCCACCAGAGTTCTGGACAGGGGGGCTCCGTATTTT.

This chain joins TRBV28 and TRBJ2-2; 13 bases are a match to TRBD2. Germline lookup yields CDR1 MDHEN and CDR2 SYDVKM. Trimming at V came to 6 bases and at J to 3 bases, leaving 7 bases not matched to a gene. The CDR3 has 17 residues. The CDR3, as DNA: TGTGCCAGCAGGGACCCGGGACTAGCGGGGTACACCGGGGAGCTGTTTTTT. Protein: CASRDPGLAGYTGELFF.

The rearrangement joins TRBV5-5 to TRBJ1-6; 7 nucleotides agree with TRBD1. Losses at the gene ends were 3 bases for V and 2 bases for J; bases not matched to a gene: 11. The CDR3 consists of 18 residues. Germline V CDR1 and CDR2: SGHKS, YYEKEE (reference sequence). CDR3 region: CASSSTGNTAPYNSPLHF. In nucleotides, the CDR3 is TGTGCCAGCAGCTCGACAGGGAATACCGCTCCCTATAATTCACCCCTCCACTTT.